This TCR beta chain came from a study of cytomegalovirus exposure and HLA in healthy donors. Germline CDR1 is MNHEY and CDR2 is SMNVEV (reference sequence). CDR3 length equals 12 residues. Trimming removed 7 bases from V and 6 bases from J, with 13 bases in between. Amplification used 60 Vbeta primers and 13 Jbeta primers. Measured with immunoSEQ multiplex PCR; TCRdb has only the in-frame clones, and not every one. The repertoire holds around 160,000 clones, with 75% as singletons. The clonotype originates from a male donor in good health and CMV-seronegative. The chain uses TRBV27 and TRBJ2-7; D perhaps matches TRBD1 (5 bases). What was sequenced was PBMCs. CDR3 bases: TGTGCCAGCACTAACAGGTTATCCGAGCAGTACTTC. Its translation: CASTNRLSEQYF.